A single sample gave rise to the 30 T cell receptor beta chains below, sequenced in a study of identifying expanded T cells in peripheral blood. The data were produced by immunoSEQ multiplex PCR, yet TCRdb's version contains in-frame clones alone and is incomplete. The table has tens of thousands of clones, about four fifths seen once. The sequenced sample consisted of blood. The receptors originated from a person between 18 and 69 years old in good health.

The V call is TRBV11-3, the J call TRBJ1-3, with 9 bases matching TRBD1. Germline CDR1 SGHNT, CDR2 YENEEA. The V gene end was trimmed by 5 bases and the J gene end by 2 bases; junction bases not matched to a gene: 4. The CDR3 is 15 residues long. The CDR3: CASSGQGSTGNTIYF. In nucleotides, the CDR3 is TGTGCCAGCAGCGGACAGGGGAGTACTGGAAACACCATATATTTT.

CDR3 sequence: CASSLGGWDTQYF. The CDR3 DNA follows: TGTGCCAGCAGCTTAGGGGGTTGGGATACGCAGTATTTT. The V call is TRBV7-2, the J call TRBJ2-3; D is uncertain. Germline CDR1 is SGHTA and CDR2 is FQGNSA. The CDR3 covers 13 residues. V was clipped by 1 base and J by 6 bases, with 8 bases between them. The variable domain in full, completed from reference TRBV7-2 and TRBJ2-3, reads GAGVSQSPSNKVTEKGKDVELRCDPISGHTALYWYRQSLGQGLEFLIYFQGNSAPDKSGLPSDRFSAERTGGSVSTLTIQRTQQEDSAVYLCASSLGGWDTQYFGPGTRLTVL.

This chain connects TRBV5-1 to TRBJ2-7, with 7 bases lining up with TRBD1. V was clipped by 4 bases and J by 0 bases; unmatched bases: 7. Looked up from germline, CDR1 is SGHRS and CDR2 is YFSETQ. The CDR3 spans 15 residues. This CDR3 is CASSTGTADSYEQYV. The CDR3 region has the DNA TGCGCCAGCAGCACGGGGACAGCTGACTCCTACGAGCAGTACGTC.

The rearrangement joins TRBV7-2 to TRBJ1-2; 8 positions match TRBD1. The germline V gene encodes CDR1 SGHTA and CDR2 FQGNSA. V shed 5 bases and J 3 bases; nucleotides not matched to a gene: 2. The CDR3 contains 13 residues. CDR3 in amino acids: CASSGTGHYGYTF. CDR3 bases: TGTGCCAGCAGCGGGACAGGTCACTATGGCTACACCTTC.

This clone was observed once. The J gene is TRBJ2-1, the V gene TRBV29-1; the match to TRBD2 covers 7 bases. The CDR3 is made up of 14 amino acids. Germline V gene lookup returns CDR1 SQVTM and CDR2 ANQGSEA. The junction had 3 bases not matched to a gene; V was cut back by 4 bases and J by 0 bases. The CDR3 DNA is TGCAGCGTTGGGGGCGGGAGCTCCTACAATGAGCAGTTCTTC. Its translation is CSVGGGSSYNEQFF.

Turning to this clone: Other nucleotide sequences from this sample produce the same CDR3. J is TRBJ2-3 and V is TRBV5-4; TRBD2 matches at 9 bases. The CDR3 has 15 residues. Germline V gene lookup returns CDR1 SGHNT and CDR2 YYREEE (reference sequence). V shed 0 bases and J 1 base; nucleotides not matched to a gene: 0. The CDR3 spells CASSLGGGGTDTQYF. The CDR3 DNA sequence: TGTGCCAGCAGCTTGGGCGGGGGGGGCACAGATACGCAGTATTTT.

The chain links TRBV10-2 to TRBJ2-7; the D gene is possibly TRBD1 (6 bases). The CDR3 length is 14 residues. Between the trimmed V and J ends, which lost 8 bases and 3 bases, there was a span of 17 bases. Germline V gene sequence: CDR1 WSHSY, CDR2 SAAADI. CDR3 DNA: TGCGCCAGCTCTATGTACAGGGATGTCTACGAGCAGTACTTC. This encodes CASSMYRDVYEQYF.

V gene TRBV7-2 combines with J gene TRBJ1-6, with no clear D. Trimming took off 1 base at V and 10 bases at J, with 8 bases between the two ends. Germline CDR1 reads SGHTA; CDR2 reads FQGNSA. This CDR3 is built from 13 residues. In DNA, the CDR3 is TGTGCCAGCAGCTTAGGTGACGAATCACCCCTCCACTTT. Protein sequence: CASSLGDESPLHF. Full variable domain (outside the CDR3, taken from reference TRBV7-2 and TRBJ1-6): GAGVSQSPSNKVTEKGKDVELRCDPISGHTALYWYRQSLGQGLEFLIYFQGNSAPDKSGLPSDRFSAERTGGSVSTLTIQRTQQEDSAVYLCASSLGDESPLHFGNGTRLTVT.

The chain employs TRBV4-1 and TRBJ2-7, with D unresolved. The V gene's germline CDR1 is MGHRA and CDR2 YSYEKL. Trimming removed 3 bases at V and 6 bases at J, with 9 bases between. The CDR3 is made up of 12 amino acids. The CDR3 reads CASSHRWGEQYF. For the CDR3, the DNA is TGCGCCAGCAGCCACAGATGGGGCGAGCAGTACTTC.

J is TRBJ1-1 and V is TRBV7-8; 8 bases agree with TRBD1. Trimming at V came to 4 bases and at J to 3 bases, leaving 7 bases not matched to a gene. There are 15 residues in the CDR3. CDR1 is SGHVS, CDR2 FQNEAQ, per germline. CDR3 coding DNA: TGTGCCAGCAGCTCAGACAGGGGATTTTACACTGAAGCTTTCTTT. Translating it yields CASSSDRGFYTEAFF.

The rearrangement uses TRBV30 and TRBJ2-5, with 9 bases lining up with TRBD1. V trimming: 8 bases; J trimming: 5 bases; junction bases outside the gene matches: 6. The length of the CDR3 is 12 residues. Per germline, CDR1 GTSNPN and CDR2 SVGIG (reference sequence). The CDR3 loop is CAGNRGRETQYF. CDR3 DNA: TGTGCCGGAAACAGGGGGCGGGAGACCCAGTACTTC.

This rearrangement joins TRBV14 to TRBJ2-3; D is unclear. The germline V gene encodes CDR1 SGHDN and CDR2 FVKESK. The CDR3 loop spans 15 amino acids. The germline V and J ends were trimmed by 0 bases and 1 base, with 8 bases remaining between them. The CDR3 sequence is CASSQDVRGTDTQYF. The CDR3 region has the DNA TGTGCCAGCAGCCAAGATGTAAGGGGCACAGATACGCAGTATTTT.

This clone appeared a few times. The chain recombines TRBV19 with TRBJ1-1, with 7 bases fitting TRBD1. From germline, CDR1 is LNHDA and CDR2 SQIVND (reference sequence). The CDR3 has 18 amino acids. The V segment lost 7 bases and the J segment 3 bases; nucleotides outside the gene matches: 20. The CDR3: CASTYSYFRGQGDTEAFF. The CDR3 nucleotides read TGTGCCAGTACCTATAGTTACTTCCGCGGCCAGGGGGACACTGAAGCTTTCTTT. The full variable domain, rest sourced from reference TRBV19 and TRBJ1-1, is DGGITQSPKYLFRKEGQNVTLSCEQNLNHDAMYWYRQDPGQGLRLIYYSQIVNDFQKGDIAEGYSVSREKKESFPLTVTSAQKNPTAFYLCASTYSYFRGQGDTEAFFGQGTRLTVV.

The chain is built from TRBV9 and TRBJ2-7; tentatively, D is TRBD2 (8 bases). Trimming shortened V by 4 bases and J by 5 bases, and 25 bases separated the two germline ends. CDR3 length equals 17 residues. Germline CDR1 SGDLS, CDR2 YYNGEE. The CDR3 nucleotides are TGTGCCAGCAGCCCCCTTGGAGGGGGCGGGGGGAAGGACGAGCAGTACTTC. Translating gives CASSPLGGGGGKDEQYF. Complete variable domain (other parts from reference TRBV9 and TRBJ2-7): DSGVTQTPKHLITATGQRVTLRCSPRSGDLSVYWYQQSLDQGLQFLIQYYNGEERAKGNILERFSAQQFPDLHSELNLSSLELGDSALYFCASSPLGGGGGKDEQYFGPGTRLTVT.

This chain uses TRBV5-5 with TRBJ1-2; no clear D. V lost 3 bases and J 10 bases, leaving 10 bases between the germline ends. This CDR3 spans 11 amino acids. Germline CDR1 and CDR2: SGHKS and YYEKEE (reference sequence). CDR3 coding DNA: TGTGCCAGCAGCTCGGGGTTCGACTACACCTTC. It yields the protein CASSSGFDYTF.

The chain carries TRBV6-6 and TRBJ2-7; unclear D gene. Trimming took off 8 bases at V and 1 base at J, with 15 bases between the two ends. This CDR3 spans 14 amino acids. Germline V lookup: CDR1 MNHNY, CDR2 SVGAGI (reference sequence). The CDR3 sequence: CASGKGKASYEQYV. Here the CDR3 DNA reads TGTGCCAGCGGAAAGGGTAAGGCGTCCTACGAGCAGTACGTC.

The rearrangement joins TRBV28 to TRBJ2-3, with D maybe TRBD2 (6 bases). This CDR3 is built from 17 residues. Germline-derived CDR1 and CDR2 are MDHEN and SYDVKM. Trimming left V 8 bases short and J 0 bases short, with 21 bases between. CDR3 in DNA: TGTGCCAGCCTCCTGCCGGGGGACGCTTTAAGCACAGATACGCAGTATTTT. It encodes CASLLPGDALSTDTQYF. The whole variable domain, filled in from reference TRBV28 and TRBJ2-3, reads DVKVTQSSRYLVKRTGEKVFLECVQDMDHENMFWYRQDPGLGLRLIYFSYDVKMKEKGDIPEGYSVSREKKERFSLILESASTNQTSMYLCASLLPGDALSTDTQYFGPGTRLTVL.

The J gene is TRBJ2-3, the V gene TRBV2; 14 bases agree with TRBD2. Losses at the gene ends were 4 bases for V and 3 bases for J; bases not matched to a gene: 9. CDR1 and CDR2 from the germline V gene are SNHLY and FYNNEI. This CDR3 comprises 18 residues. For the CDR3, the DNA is TGTGCCAGCAGTGTGACTAGCGGGAGGGTGACGGCAACAGATACGCAGTATTTT. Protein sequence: CASSVTSGRVTATDTQYF.

The CDR3 region has the DNA TGTGCCAGCACTCACGGCCCCACTAGTACGGCGCAGTATTTT. Its translation: CASTHGPTSTAQYF. This sequence joins TRBV6-5 and TRBJ2-3, with a weak D call TRBD2 (5 bases). Looked up from germline, CDR1 is MNHEY and CDR2 is SVGAGI. Trimming left V 7 bases short and J 10 bases short, with 21 bases between. This CDR3 is built from 14 residues.

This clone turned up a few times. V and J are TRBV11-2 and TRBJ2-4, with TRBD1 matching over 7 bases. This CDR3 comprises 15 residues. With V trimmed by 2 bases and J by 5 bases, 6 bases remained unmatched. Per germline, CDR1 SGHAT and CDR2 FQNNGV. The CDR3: CASSLQDRLQNIQYF. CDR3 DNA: TGTGCCAGCAGCTTACAGGACAGGCTCCAAAACATTCAGTACTTC.

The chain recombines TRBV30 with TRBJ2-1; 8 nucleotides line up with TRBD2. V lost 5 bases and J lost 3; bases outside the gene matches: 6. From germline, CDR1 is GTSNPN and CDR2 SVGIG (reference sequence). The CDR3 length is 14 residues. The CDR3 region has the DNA TGTGCCTGGCAAGCGGGAGCCTTCTACAATGAGCAGTTCTTC. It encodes CAWQAGAFYNEQFF.

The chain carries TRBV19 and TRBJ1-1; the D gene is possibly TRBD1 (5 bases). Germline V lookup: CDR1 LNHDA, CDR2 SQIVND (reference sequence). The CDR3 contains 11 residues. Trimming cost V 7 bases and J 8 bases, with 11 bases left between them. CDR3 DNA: TGTGCCAGTAAATCCTGGGGGGAAGCTTTCTTT. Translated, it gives CASKSWGEAFF.

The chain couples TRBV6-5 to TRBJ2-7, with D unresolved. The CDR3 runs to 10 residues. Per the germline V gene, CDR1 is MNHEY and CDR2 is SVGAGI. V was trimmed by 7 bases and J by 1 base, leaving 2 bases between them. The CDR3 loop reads CASNSYEQYF. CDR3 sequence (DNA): TGTGCCAGCAATTCCTACGAGCAGTACTTC.

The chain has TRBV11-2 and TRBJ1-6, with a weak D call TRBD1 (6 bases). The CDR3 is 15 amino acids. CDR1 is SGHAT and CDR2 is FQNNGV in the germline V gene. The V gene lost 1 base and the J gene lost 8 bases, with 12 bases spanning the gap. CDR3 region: CASSLGGAWDSPLHF. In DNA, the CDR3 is TGTGCCAGCAGCTTAGGGGGGGCATGGGATTCACCCCTCCACTTT.

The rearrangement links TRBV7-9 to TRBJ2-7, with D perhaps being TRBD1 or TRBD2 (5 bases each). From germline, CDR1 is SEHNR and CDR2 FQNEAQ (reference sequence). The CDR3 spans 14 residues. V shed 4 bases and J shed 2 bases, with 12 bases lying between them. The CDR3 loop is CASSSPRDPYEQYF. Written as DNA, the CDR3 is TGTGCCAGCAGCTCGCCAAGGGACCCCTACGAGCAGTACTTC.

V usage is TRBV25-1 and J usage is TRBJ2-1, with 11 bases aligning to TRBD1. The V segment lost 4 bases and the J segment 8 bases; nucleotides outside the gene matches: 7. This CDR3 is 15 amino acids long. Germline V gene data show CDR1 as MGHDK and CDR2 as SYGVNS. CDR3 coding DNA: TGTGCCAGCAGTGGGGACTCGGACAGGGGGCATGAGCAGTTCTTC. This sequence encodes CASSGDSDRGHEQFF.

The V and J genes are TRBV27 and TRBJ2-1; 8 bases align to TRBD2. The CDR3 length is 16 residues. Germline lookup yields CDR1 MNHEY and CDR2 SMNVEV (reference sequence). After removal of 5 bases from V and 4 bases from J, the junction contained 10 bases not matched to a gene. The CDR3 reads CASSLKSGSSYNEQFF. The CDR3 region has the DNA TGTGCCAGCAGTCTCAAAAGCGGGAGCTCTTACAATGAGCAGTTCTTC.

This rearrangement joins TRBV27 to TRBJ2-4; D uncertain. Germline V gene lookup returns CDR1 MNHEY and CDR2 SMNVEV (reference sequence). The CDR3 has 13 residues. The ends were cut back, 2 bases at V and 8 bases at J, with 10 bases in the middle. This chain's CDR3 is CASSLAGLDIQYF. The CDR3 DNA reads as TGTGCCAGCAGTTTAGCAGGCTTGGACATTCAGTACTTC.

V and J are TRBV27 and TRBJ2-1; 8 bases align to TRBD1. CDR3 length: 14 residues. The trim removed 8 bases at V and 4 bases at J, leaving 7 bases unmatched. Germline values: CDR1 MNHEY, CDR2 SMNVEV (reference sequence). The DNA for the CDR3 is TGTGCCAGCGGGCAGGGGGCGCCTTACAATGAGCAGTTCTTC. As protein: CASGQGAPYNEQFF.

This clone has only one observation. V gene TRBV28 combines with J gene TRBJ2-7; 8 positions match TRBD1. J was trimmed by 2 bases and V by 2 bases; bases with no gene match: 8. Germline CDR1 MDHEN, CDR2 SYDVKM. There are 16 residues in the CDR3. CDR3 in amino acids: CASSLGSGGRPYEQYF. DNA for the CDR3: TGTGCCAGCAGTTTAGGATCAGGGGGCCGACCCTACGAGCAGTACTTC.